A selection of T cell receptor beta chains follows, all from one sample in a study of cytomegalovirus exposure and HLA in healthy donors. The assay was immunoSEQ multiplex PCR, and TCRdb's table has in-frame clones only and misses some. The sample lists 100,000 or so clones, about 16% occurring once. The sample comprised PBMCs. Source of these receptors: a female donor in good health and CMV-seronegative. CDR3s include the opening cysteine and the closing phenylalanine or tryptophan. D genes are given only for firm matches. Size values are once, few and many counts, or a class for expanded clones, and some rows have none.

J | V | size | D | CDR3 | DNA
TRBJ2-7 | TRBV10-2 | NA | TRBD2 | CASSVGGSYEQYF | TGCGCCAGCAGTGTCGGGGGGTCTTACGAGCAGTACTTC
TRBJ2-7 | TRBV5-6 | few | TRBD1 | CASSLGTGGAYEQYF | TGTGCCAGCAGCTTGGGGACAGGGGGCGCATACGAGCAGTACTTC
TRBJ2-1 | TRBV5-4 | few | TRBD2 | CASIRSRAGGREQFF | TGTGCCAGCATCCGTTCACGTGCGGGAGGACGGGAGCAGTTCTTC
TRBJ2-1 | TRBV30 | few | NA | CAWSPTDSKQFF | TGTGCATGGAGTCCAACGGACTCCAAGCAGTTCTTC
TRBJ2-7 | TRBV11-2 | NA | TRBD2 | CASSLDMGLDYEQYF | TGTGCCAGCAGCTTAGATATGGGACTAGACTACGAGCAGTACTTC
TRBJ2-7 | TRBV9 | many | NA | CASSVYDRAYEQYF | TGTGCCAGCAGCGTATACGACAGAGCCTACGAGCAGTACTTC
TRBJ1-4 | TRBV6-5 | NA | NA | CASSHGRANEKLFF | TGTGCCAGCAGCCATGGTCGGGCTAATGAAAAACTGTTTTTT
TRBJ1-6 | TRBV13 | few | NA | CASSRGITGTDNSPLHF | TGTGCCAGCAGCAGGGGGATAACAGGGACCGATAATTCACCCCTCCACTTT
TRBJ2-1 | TRBV30 | NA | TRBD2 | CAWTLTGGVNDEQFF | TGTGCCTGGACCCTGACGGGGGGGGTTAACGATGAGCAGTTCTTC
TRBJ1-1 | TRBV7-9 | NA | NA | CASSLALYANTEAFF | TGTGCCAGCAGCTTAGCTCTCTACGCGAACACTGAAGCTTTCTTT
TRBJ1-3 | TRBV7-6 | NA | TRBD1 | CASSGRDRGSGNTIYF | TGTGCCAGCAGCGGAAGGGACAGGGGCTCTGGAAACACCATATATTTT
TRBJ2-2 | TRBV5-1 | few | NA | CASSILQGWTGELFF | TGCGCCAGCAGCATTTTACAGGGCTGGACCGGGGAGCTGTTTTTT
TRBJ2-3 | TRBV29-1 | NA | NA | CSVGPPISGADTQYF | TGCAGCGTTGGACCACCTATTAGCGGCGCAGATACGCAGTATTTT
TRBJ1-1 | TRBV19 | few | NA | CASSIDSQTGSATEAFF | TGTGCCAGTAGTATAGACTCTCAAACAGGGAGTGCCACTGAAGCTTTCTTT
TRBJ1-2 | TRBV6-5 | NA | NA | CASSYRQGDYGYTF | TGTGCCAGCAGTTACCGGCAAGGGGACTATGGCTACACCTTC
TRBJ1-5 | TRBV19 | few | TRBD1 | CASSIQGTGGNQPQHF | TGTGCCAGTAGTATTCAGGGGACAGGGGGTAATCAGCCCCAGCATTTT
TRBJ2-1 | TRBV27 | NA | TRBD2 | CASSLRLAGGGEQFF | TGTGCCAGCAGTTTAAGGCTAGCGGGGGGCGGTGAGCAGTTCTTC
TRBJ2-5 | TRBV5-4 | few | NA | CASGTGIEETQYF | TGTGCCAGCGGTACAGGTATCGAGGAGACCCAGTACTTC
TRBJ2-1 | TRBV7-8 | NA | TRBD2 | CASNLSGGDHNEQFF | TGTGCCAGCAACCTAAGCGGGGGTGATCACAATGAGCAGTTCTTC
TRBJ2-6 | TRBV5-1 | NA | TRBD1 | CASGTGDSGANVLTF | TGCGCCAGCGGGACAGGGGACTCTGGGGCCAACGTCCTGACTTTC
TRBJ2-7 | TRBV6-1 | few | TRBD2 | CASSEWGLAGTYEQYF | TGTGCCAGCAGTGAATGGGGACTAGCGGGGACCTACGAGCAGTACTTC
TRBJ1-2 | TRBV10-2 | NA | TRBD1 | CAIGQGEDYGYTF | TGCGCCATAGGACAGGGGGAGGACTATGGCTACACCTTC
TRBJ1-1 | TRBV6-5 | few | NA | CASSYSSRNTEAFF | TGTGCCAGCAGTTACTCGTCCAGGAACACTGAAGCTTTCTTT
TRBJ1-4 | TRBV15 | few | NA | CATSRVGTTGALKANEKLFF | TGTGCCACCAGCAGAGTTGGCACGACTGGGGCTTTGAAGGCTAATGAAAAACTGTTTTTT
TRBJ1-4 | TRBV27 | NA | NA | CASSTTGLGEKLFF | TGTGCCAGCAGCACTACAGGGTTAGGAGAAAAACTGTTTTTT
TRBJ2-7 | TRBV5-1 | NA | NA | CASSSVYRLRDTFELHF | TGCGCCAGCAGCTCGGTATACCGCCTCCGGGACACCTTCGAATTACACTTC
TRBJ2-3 | TRBV7-8 | few | NA | CASSLAGADTDTQYF | TGTGCCAGCAGCTTAGCGGGAGCGGACACAGATACGCAGTATTTT
TRBJ2-2 | TRBV10-3 | few | TRBD2 | CAISGSTSGATNTGELFF | TGTGCCATCAGTGGGTCGACTAGCGGGGCCACGAACACCGGGGAGCTGTTTTTT
TRBJ1-2 | TRBV5-8 | few | TRBD1 | CASSLPGQARYGYTF | TGTGCCAGCAGCTTACCCGGACAGGCCAGATATGGCTACACCTTC
TRBJ1-5 | TRBV10-3 | NA | NA | CARERDQPQHF | TGTGCCAGGGAGCGGGATCAGCCCCAGCATTTT
TRBJ2-2 | TRBV7-9 | NA | NA | CASRFDSTGELFF | TGTGCCAGCAGATTTGACTCCACCGGGGAGCTGTTTTTT
TRBJ1-2 | TRBV7-2 | NA | TRBD1 | CASSGARDRGSYGYTF | TGTGCCAGCAGCGGAGCCCGGGACAGGGGGAGCTATGGCTACACCTTC
TRBJ2-1 | TRBV5-4 | few | NA | CASSLGQNSYNEQFF | TGTGCCAGCAGCTTGGGACAGAACTCCTACAATGAGCAGTTCTTC
TRBJ1-2 | TRBV6-6 | NA | TRBD1 | CASRLGQGGYGYTF | TGTGCCAGCAGGTTGGGACAGGGTGGCTATGGCTACACCTTC
TRBJ1-3 | TRBV9 | few | TRBD1 | CASSVTGGSGNTIYF | TGTGCCAGCAGCGTAACAGGGGGCTCTGGAAACACCATATATTTT
TRBJ2-4 | TRBV4-1 | few | TRBD2 | CASSEGTSGAKNIQYF | TGCGCCAGCAGCGAAGGCACTAGCGGGGCCAAAAACATTCAGTACTTC
TRBJ2-1 | TRBV4-3 | NA | TRBD2 | CASSQDELGGGEQFF | TGCGCCAGCAGCCAAGATGAACTAGGCGGGGGTGAGCAGTTCTTC
TRBJ1-2 | TRBV15 | NA | NA | CATSRGNERLGGYTF | TGTGCCACCAGCAGGGGCAACGAACGACTAGGGGGCTACACCTTC
TRBJ1-5 | TRBV30 | few | NA | CAWAGYGNQPQHF | TGTGCCTGGGCAGGGTACGGCAATCAGCCCCAGCATTTT
TRBJ1-4 | TRBV28 | NA | NA | CASSLGLKGLREKLFF | TGTGCCAGCAGTTTAGGATTGAAGGGGTTGAGAGAAAAACTGTTTTTT